A single sample gave rise to the 8 T cell receptor beta chains below, sequenced in a study of T-cell memory formation after mild COVID-19. Via MiXCR, TCRdb re-called the 5' RACE reads, giving one row per CDR3 protein. Seen here are roughly 48,000 distinct CDR3 sequences, roughly 27% observed once, and the top ten hold around 44%. Input material: PBMCs or a T cell subset sorted from them (not recorded which). These receptors were taken from a young man who had mild COVID-19 (a few samples of this study predate the infection). Cell type and time point are not known.

This clonotype was detected a few times. J is TRBJ2-1 and V is TRBV6-1; no definite D call. The V gene's germline CDR1 is MNHNS and CDR2 SASEGT. This CDR3 region has 11 residues. Trimming took off 4 bases at V and 9 bases at J, with 7 bases between the two ends. Here the CDR3 reads CASSGRIEQFF. Written as DNA, the CDR3 is TGTGCCAGCAGTGGTCGGATTGAGCAGTTCTTC.

The V gene is TRBV10-3, the J gene TRBJ2-5, with 9 bases identical to TRBD1. Germline lookup yields CDR1 ENHRY and CDR2 SYGVKD. The V gene end was trimmed by 2 bases and the J gene end by 4 bases; junction bases not matched to a gene: 8. CDR3 length: 16 residues. The CDR3 loop is CAISEGDRVWAETQYF. The CDR3 bases are TGTGCCATCAGTGAGGGGGACAGGGTTTGGGCAGAGACCCAGTACTTC.

This clonotype was seen at least ten times. The rearrangement joins TRBV11-2 to TRBJ2-5; 9 bases match TRBD1. Germline V CDR1 and CDR2: SGHAT, FQNNGV. The CDR3 totals 16 residues. V was pared by 5 bases and J by 5 bases, with 12 bases of the junction left unmatched. The CDR3 nucleotides are TGTGCCAGCAGCCCTTGGACAGGGGCGGGCCGGGAGACCCAGTACTTC. Translation gives CASSPWTGAGRETQYF. The full variable domain, in which reference TRBV11-2 and TRBJ2-5 provide the parts outside the CDR3, is EAGVAQSPRYKIIEKRQSVAFWCNPISGHATLYWYQQILGQGPKLLIQFQNNGVVDDSQLPKDRFSAERLKGVDSTLKIQPAKLEDSAVYLCASSPWTGAGRETQYFGPGTRLLVL.

In nucleotides, the CDR3 is TGTGCCAGCAGCCAAGGAGTCACTGAAGCTTTCTTT. Its translation is CASSQGVTEAFF. V gene TRBV4-2 combines with J gene TRBJ1-1; D is uncertain. V dropped 1 base and J dropped 4 bases, with 4 bases sitting between them. The germline V gene has CDR1 LGHNA and CDR2 YNFKEQ. The CDR3 sequence is 12 residues long.

This clonotype has just a few counts. CDR3 DNA: TGTGCCAGCAGTTTGGCAGTTTACGAGCAGTACTTC. This gives the protein CASSLAVYEQYF. This chain joins TRBV12-3 or TRBV12-4 and TRBJ2-7; no reliable D call. Trimming took off 3 bases at V and 4 bases at J, with 7 bases between the two ends. The CDR3 contains 12 residues.

This clonotype turned up a few times. V gene TRBV27 combines with J gene TRBJ2-7; D might be TRBD2 (6 bases). The CDR3 runs 13 residues. Germline V gene lookup returns CDR1 MNHEY and CDR2 SMNVEV (reference sequence). V was pared by 6 bases and J by 3 bases, with 12 bases between. CDR3 amino acids: CASRHPGGYEQYF. In DNA form, the CDR3 reads TGTGCCAGCAGACACCCCGGGGGCTACGAGCAGTACTTC.

J is TRBJ1-6 and V is TRBV4-3; the match to TRBD1 covers 9 bases. V shed 0 bases and J 7 bases; nucleotides not matched to a gene: 4. Looked up from germline, CDR1 is LGHNA and CDR2 is YSLEER. This CDR3 spans 16 amino acids. The CDR3 region is CASSQELGTGNSPLHF. CDR3 nucleotides: TGCGCCAGCAGCCAAGAGCTGGGGACAGGGAATTCACCCCTCCACTTT.

In its sample, this clonotype was seen a few times. V gene TRBV7-2 combines with J gene TRBJ1-1, with 7 bases aligning to TRBD1. The CDR3 has 16 residues. Losses at the gene ends were 1 base for V and 1 base for J; bases not matched to a gene: 6. The V gene's germline CDR1 is SGHTA and CDR2 FQGNSA. The CDR3 DNA reads as TGTGCCAGCAGCTTAGTTCGACAGGGTCCGAACACTGAAGCTTTCTTT. This codes for CASSLVRQGPNTEAFF. The full variable domain, with the rest looked up from reference TRBV7-2 and TRBJ1-1, is GAGVSQSPSNKVTEKGKDVELRCDPISGHTALYWYRQSLGQGLEFLIYFQGNSAPDKSGLPSDRFSAERTGGSVSTLTIQRTQQEDSAVYLCASSLVRQGPNTEAFFGQGTRLTVV.